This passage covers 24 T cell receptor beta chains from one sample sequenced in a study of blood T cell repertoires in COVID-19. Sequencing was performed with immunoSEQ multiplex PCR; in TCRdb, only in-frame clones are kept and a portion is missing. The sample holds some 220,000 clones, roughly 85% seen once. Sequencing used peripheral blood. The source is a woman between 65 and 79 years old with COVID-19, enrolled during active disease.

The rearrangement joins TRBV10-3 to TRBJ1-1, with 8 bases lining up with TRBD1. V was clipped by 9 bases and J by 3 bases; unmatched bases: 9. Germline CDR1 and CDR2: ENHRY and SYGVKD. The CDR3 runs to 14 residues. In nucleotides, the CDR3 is TGTGCCATAGGGACAGGCGTTGGATACACTGAAGCTTTCTTT. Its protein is CAIGTGVGYTEAFF.

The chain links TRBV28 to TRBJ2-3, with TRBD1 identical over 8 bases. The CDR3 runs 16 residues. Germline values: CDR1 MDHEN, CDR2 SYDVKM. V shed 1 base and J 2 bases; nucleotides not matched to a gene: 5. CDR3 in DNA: TGTGCCAGCAGTTTATCCGGGACAGGCCCCACAGATACGCAGTATTTT. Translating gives CASSLSGTGPTDTQYF.

DNA of the CDR3: TGTGCCAGTAGTCCAATAGCGGGAGTGCCAGATACGCAGTATTTT. It specifies CASSPIAGVPDTQYF. The J gene is TRBJ2-3, the V gene TRBV19; TRBD2 aligns across 9 bases. This CDR3 region has 15 residues. Germline V gene data show CDR1 as LNHDA and CDR2 as SQIVND (reference sequence). The V and J ends lost 5 bases and 4 bases, in that order; junction bases with no gene match: 7. The whole variable domain, filled in from reference TRBV19 and TRBJ2-3, reads DGGITQSPKYLFRKEGQNVTLSCEQNLNHDAMYWYRQDPGQGLRLIYYSQIVNDFQKGDIAEGYSVSREKKESFPLTVTSAQKNPTAFYLCASSPIAGVPDTQYFGPGTRLTVL.

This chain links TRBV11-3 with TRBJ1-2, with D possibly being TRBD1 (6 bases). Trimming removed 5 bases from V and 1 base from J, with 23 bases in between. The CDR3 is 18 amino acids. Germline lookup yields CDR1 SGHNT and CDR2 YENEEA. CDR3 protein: CASSNPRGGGRGNYGYTF. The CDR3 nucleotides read TGTGCCAGCAGCAATCCCCGTGGCGGGGGGCGCGGTAACTATGGCTACACCTTC.

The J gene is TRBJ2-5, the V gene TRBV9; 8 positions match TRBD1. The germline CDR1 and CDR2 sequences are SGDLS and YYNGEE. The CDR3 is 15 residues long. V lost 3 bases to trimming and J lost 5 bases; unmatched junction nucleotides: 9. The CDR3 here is CASSGGTGGGETQYF. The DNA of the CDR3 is TGTGCCAGCAGCGGTGGGACAGGAGGAGGGGAGACCCAGTACTTC.

This CDR3 reads CASSLYAGANTGELFF. Here the CDR3 DNA reads TGTGCCAGCAGCTTGTATGCGGGAGCGAACACCGGGGAGCTGTTTTTT. J is TRBJ2-2 and V is TRBV5-6; TRBD2 aligns across 7 bases. V shed 1 base, J shed 0 bases, and the junction held 3 bases outside the gene matches. The length of the CDR3 is 16 residues. Germline CDR1 SGHDT, CDR2 YYEEEE.

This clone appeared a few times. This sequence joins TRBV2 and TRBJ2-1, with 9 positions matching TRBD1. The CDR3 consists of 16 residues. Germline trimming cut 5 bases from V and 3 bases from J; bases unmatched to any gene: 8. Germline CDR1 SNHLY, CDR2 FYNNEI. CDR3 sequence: CASSPGTGGLYNEQFF. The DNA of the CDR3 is TGTGCCAGCAGTCCGGGAACAGGGGGCCTCTACAATGAGCAGTTCTTC.

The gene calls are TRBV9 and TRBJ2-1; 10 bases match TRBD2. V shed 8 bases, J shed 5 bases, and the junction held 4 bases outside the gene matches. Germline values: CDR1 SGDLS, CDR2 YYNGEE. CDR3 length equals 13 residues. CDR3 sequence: CASQREGDNEQFF. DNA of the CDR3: TGTGCCAGTCAGCGGGAGGGGGACAATGAGCAGTTCTTC. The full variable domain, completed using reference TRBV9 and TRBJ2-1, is DSGVTQTPKHLITATGQRVTLRCSPRSGDLSVYWYQQSLDQGLQFLIQYYNGEERAKGNILERFSAQQFPDLHSELNLSSLELGDSALYFCASQREGDNEQFFGPGTRLTVL.

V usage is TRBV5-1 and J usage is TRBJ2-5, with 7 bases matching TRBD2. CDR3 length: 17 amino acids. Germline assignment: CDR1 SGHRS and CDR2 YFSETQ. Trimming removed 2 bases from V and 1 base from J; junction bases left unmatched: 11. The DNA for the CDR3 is TGCGCCAGCAGCTTTAATTCGGGGGGACCCTTCCAAGAGACCCAGTACTTC. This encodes CASSFNSGGPFQETQYF. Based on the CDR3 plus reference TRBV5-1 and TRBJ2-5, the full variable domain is KAGVTQTPRYLIKTRGQQVTLSCSPISGHRSVSWYQQTPGQGLQFLFEYFSETQRNKGNFPGRFSGRQFSNSRSEMNVSTLELGDSALYLCASSFNSGGPFQETQYFGPGTRLLVL.

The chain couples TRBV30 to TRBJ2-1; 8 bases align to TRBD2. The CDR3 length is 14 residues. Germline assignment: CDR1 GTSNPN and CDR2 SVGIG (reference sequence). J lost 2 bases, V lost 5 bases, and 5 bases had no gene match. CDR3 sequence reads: CAWRSGSTYNEQFF. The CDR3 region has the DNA TGTGCCTGGCGCAGCGGGAGCACCTACAATGAGCAGTTCTTC.

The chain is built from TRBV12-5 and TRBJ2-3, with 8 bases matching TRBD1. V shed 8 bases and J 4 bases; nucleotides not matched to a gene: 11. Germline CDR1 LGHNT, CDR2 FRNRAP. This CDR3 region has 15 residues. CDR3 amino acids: CASRPGGEGADTQYF. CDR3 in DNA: TGTGCTAGTAGACCAGGGGGCGAGGGAGCAGATACGCAGTATTTT.

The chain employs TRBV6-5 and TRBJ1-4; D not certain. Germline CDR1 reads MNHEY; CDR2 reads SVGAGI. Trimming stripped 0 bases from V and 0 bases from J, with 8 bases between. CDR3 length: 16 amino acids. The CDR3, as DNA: TGTGCCAGCAGTTACTCATCGGGGTCAACTAATGAAAAACTGTTTTTT. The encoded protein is CASSYSSGSTNEKLFF.

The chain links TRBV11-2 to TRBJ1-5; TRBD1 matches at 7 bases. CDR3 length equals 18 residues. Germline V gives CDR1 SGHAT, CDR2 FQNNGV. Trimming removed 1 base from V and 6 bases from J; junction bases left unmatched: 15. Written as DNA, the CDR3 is TGTGCCAGCAGCTTAGGGGATAGGGGGCCCCAGGGAAGTCAGCCCCAGCATTTT. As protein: CASSLGDRGPQGSQPQHF. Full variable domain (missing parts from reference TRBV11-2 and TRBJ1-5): EAGVAQSPRYKIIEKRQSVAFWCNPISGHATLYWYQQILGQGPKLLIQFQNNGVVDDSQLPKDRFSAERLKGVDSTLKIQPAKLEDSAVYLCASSLGDRGPQGSQPQHFGDGTRLSIL.

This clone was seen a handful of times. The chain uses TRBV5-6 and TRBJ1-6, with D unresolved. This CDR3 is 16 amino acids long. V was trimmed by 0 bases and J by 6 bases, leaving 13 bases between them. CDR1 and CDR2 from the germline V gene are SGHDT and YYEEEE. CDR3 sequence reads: CASSLGVGLSNSPLHF. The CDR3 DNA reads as TGTGCCAGCAGCTTGGGGGTGGGCCTTAGTAATTCACCCCTCCACTTT.

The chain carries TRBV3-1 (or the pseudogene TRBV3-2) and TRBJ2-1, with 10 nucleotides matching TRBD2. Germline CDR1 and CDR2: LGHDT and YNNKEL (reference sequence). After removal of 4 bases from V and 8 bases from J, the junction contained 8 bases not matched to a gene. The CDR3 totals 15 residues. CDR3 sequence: CASSPGLAGEDEQFF. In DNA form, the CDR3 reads TGTGCCAGCAGCCCTGGCCTAGCGGGAGAAGATGAGCAGTTCTTC.

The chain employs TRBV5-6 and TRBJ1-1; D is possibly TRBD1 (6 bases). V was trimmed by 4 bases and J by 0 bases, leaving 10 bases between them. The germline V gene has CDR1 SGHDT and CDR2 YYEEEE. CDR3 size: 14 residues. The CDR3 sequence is CASSHRVMNTEAFF. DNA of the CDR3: TGTGCCAGCAGCCACAGGGTAATGAACACTGAAGCTTTCTTT.

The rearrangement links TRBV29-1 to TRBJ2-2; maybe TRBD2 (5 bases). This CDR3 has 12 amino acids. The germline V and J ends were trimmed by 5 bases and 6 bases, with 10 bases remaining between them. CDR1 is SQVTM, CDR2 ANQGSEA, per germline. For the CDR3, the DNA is TGCAGCGTTCGTCTACTAGCCGGGGAGCTGTTTTTT. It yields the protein CSVRLLAGELFF.

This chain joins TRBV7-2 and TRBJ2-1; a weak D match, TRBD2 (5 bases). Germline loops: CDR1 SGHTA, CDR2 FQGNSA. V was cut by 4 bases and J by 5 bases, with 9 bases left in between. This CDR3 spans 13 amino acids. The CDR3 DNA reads TGTGCCAGCAGCTCGGGGTGGAACAATGAGCAGTTCTTC. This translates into CASSSGWNNEQFF.

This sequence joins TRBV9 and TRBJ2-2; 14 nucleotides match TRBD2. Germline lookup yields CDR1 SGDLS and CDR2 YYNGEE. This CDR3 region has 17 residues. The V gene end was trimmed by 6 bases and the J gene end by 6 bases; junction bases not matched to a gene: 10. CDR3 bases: TGTGCCAGCAACCGACTAGCGGGAGGGATCGACTCCGGGGAGCTGTTTTTT. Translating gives CASNRLAGGIDSGELFF.

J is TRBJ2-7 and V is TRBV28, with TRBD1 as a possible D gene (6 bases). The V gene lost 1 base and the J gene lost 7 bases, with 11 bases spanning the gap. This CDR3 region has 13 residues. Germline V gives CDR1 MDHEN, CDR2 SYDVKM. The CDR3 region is CASSLYRVGEQYF. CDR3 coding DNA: TGTGCCAGCAGTTTATACAGGGTTGGTGAGCAGTACTTC.

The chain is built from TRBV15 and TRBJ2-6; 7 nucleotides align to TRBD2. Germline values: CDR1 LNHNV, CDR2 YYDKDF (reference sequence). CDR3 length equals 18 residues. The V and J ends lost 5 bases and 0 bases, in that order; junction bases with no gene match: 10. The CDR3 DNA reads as TGTGCCACCAGCCCCAACTGGGGAGGGTCCTCTGGGGCCAACGTCCTGACTTTC. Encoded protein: CATSPNWGGSSGANVLTF.

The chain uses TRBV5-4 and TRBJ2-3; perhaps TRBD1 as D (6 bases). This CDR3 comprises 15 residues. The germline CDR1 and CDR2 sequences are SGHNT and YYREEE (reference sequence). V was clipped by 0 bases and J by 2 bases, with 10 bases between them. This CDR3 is CASSLGQGFTDTQYF. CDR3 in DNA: TGTGCCAGCAGCTTGGGTCAGGGGTTCACAGATACGCAGTATTTT.

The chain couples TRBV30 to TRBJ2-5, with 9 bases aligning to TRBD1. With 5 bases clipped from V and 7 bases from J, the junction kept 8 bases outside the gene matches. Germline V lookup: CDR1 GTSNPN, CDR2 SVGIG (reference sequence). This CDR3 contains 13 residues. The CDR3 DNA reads TGTGCCTGGGCCACAGGGGGCGAAGGGACCCAGTACTTC. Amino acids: CAWATGGEGTQYF. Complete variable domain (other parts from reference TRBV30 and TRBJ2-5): SQTIHQWPATLVQPVGSPLSLECTVEGTSNPNLYWYRQAAGRGLQLLFYSVGIGQISSEVPQNLSASRPQDRQFILSSKKLLLSDSGFYLCAWATGGEGTQYFGPGTRLLVL.

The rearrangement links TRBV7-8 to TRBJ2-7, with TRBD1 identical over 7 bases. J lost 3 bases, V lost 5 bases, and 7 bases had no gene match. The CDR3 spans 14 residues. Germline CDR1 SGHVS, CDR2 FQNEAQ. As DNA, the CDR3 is TGTGCCAGCAGCGCGACAGGGCTATTCTACGAGCAGTACTTC. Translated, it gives CASSATGLFYEQYF.